The TCR beta chain described here comes from a study of blood T cells in healthy people across ages (dated by TCRdb to 2013 to 2016). A note on the overall study: In model experiments, template switching captured about one uniquely barcoded TCR beta cDNA molecule for every two T cells. The study measured age-related changes in TCR beta repertoire diversity using deep sequencing normalized with unique cDNA molecular identifiers. Donors were grouped into four age groups: young (average roughly 17 years), middle-aged (39), aged (62) and long-lived (about 90). The study analyzed two additional independent replicas of 1 million unique cDNA reads from the same blood draw for two donors, one aged 18 to 30 and one aged 80 or older. What the study reported, not specific to this receptor: Bulk unsorted PBMC profiling prevented conclusive comparison of naive and antigen-experienced compartments. Donor CMV infection status was unknown, potentially confounding age-related changes in expanded clonotypes. A strong correlation was found between observed TCR beta diversity and the percentage of naive T cells measured by flow cytometry. Estimates of total diversity based on one million sequenced T cells were considered lower bounds and underestimates. As age increased, observed TCR beta diversity per million T cells dropped in a roughly linear way, and a significant reduction was already evident by age approximately 40. The long-lived group showed more naive CD4+ T cells, fewer expanded clones and increased TCR diversity than the aged group, suggesting age selection.

Libraries were prepared through 5' RACE. Sequencing took place on an Illumina HiSeq 2500. A second PCR of roughly 6 to 11 cycles was performed with a sample-barcoded 5' primer and a J-beta primer mix. Each TCR beta cDNA molecule received a unique molecular identifier from a template-switch 5' adaptor carrying 12 random nucleotides. At least 2.5 million CDR3-containing paired-end reads were obtained from each sample. First-strand cDNA was synthesized from all RNA with the Mint cDNA synthesis kit, primed by a TRBC-specific oligonucleotide. After uracil-DNA glycosylase treatment, a first 18-cycle PCR used universal primers M1SS and BC2_uni_R on all cDNA. Concerning the study's data processing: Each sample was normalized by randomly selecting 1 million high-quality reads, each carrying a distinct molecular identifier. Reads with shared molecular identifiers were discarded instead of being binned into consensus sequences. MiTCR, run with a Q25 quality threshold and the strictest error-elimination algorithm, handled CDR3 identification, clonotype clustering and error correction. A nonparametric unseen species model using Euler transformation provided a lower-bound estimate of total TCR beta diversity. The raw public data were reprocessed by TCRdb itself: fastp quality trimming at Q25, MiXCR clonotype calling, in-frame beta chains only. Every distinct CDR3 protein forms one entry, paired with its most common genes and DNA. TCRdb's processing, not the authors' own work, is the source of the V and J calls. The sample table holds approximately 780,000 distinct CDR3 sequences, of which approximately 24% were seen once. Roughly 3.1% of the sample rests with the top ten.

Reading from cysteine to phenylalanine, the CDR3 counts 16 amino acids. This entry keeps only the CDR3 DNA: 48 bases, framed from base 1. The CDR1 and CDR2 encoded by the germline V gene (reference sequence) are GTSNPN and SVGIG. From V the trimming removes 3 bases and from J it removes 5 bases, while the gene matches leave 7 bases of the junction unaccounted for. The approximately 41 donors, aged about 6 to 95 years, were systemically healthy Caucasian individuals from Russia. Ten milliliters of peripheral blood were drawn from each donor into EDTA-treated Vacutainer tubes. PBMCs were isolated by Ficoll-Paque density-gradient centrifugation, with at least 6 million obtained per sample. Total RNA was extracted from PBMCs with Trizol reagent, with at least 6 micrograms obtained per sample. Naive CD45RAhigh/CD27high T cell percentages were measured by flow cytometry on a PBMC aliquot from every donor.

To note about this clonotype: Its target antigen remains unknown. There are no base qualities to consult, and no much larger clone falls within one base.

The same sample was also studied in work on T cells of mothers and their children. The second paper further reports: Nine systemically healthy Caucasian individuals served as donors, namely three mothers together with their six children. cDNA synthesis consumed the entire amount of extracted RNA, loaded at 1.5 ug RNA in each 15 ul reaction. In the second PCR, the M1S primer introduced both the sample barcodes and 2-4 random nucleotides. Each mother yielded over 8.5 million TCR beta CDR3 reads and each child 2.5 million to 3.5 million reads. In both related and unrelated pairs, thymic selection shapes the output of TCR recombination in a similar way, with inherited differences having only a minor effect. Normalized repertoire overlap was always slightly but never significantly higher in related than unrelated mother-child pairs. No persistent microchimeric T cell clones were detected, at a sensitivity of around 97 clones per million clonotypes. Deep NGS was used in the study to compare the TCR beta repertoires of mothers and children and to look for features that separate related mother-child pairs from unrelated individuals. On average, the children were roughly 11 +/- 4 years old, while the mothers were about 37 +/- 4 years old. After adapter ligation with NEBNext reagents, the libraries were sequenced on Illumina HiSeq 2000 with 100+100 nt paired-end reads. To prevent cross-contamination, the mother and child libraries were prepared one month apart and sequenced in separate runs. Between about 500,000 and 2,100,000 distinct TCR beta clonotypes were identified per donor. Naive TCR beta clonotypes were estimated from low-frequency clonotypes matched to each donor's FACS-determined naive share, without sorting.

The sample consisted of blood. The chain joins TRBV30 to TRBJ2-5, with TRBD2 matching 15 junction bases. This TCR derives from a boy aged 10-17 years in good health. The CDR3 amino acid sequence is: CAWRRGLAGGGETQYF. The DNA sequence is as follows: TGTGCCTGGAGACGGGGACTAGCGGGGGGTGGGGAGACCCAGTACTTC. The CDR3, completed at both ends by the reference TRBV30 and TRBJ2-5 genes, gives the full variable domain SQTIHQWPATLVQPVGSPLSLECTVEGTSNPNLYWYRQAAGRGLQLLFYSVGIGQISSEVPQNLSASRPQDRQFILSSKKLLLSDSGFYLCAWRRGLAGGGETQYFGPGTRLLVL.